This T cell receptor (beta chain) was retrieved from a study of blood T cell repertoires in COVID-19. As handled by the study authors: It was from reference gene primer amplification that nucleated cell counts were estimated. Sequencing used immunoSEQ multiplex PCR; TCRdb keeps in-frame clones, though not all of them. From that table come the V and J calls and clone size; the DNA was used to work out D and trimming. This table has more than 90,000 clones, approximately 83% appearing once. Sequenced: peripheral blood. This clonotype was sampled from a woman between 70 and 85 years old with acute or convalescent COVID-19.

The CDR3 reads CASSPVGLAVLETQYF. As DNA, the CDR3 is TGCGCCAGCAGCCCGGTCGGACTAGCGGTCCTCGAGACCCAGTACTTC. This sequence joins TRBV5-1 and TRBJ2-5; 10 bases agree with TRBD2. CDR3 size: 16 residues. Germline lookup yields CDR1 SGHRS and CDR2 YFSETQ. Trimming removed 4 bases from V and 5 bases from J; junction bases left unmatched: 11.